The source of this T cell receptor beta chain is a study of blood T cell repertoires in COVID-19. This CDR3 has 16 amino acids. Per the germline V gene, CDR1 is SEHNR and CDR2 is FQNEAQ (reference sequence). Trimming took 1 base from V and 9 from J; bases not matched to a gene: 3. This table comes from immunoSEQ multiplex PCR, and its TCRdb copy is limited to in-frame clones, with some not included. The sample lists about 130,000 clones, around four fifths occurring once. Those who participated ranged in age from about 18 to 89 years and resided in approximately 26 US areas. Specimen: PBMCs or T cells enriched from blood (not recorded which). The rearrangement joins TRBV7-9 to TRBJ2-1, with 16 positions matching TRBD2. This receptor was identified in a man aged 25 to 45 who had recovered from COVID-19. In nucleotides, the CDR3 is TGTGCCAGCAGCTTAGGGGGGACTAGCGGGAGGGCTGAGCAGTTCTTC. The encoded protein is CASSLGGTSGRAEQFF.